This TCR beta chain was captured by sequencing in a study of T cell repertoires in cytomegalovirus infection. Study as a whole: Epitope selection comprised recently identified HLA-C-restricted CMV epitopes and well-studied HLA-B-restricted CMV epitopes. Public signatures in TCR beta pointed to CMV infection and matching HLA type. Whole-study findings and limits: Dominating the ex vivo response were TCR beta clonotypes that were CMV-specific and HLA-C-restricted. Cumulative frequency of public TCR beta families picked out carriers of CMV plus the relevant HLA.

There are a few counts of this clonotype. Its antigen is undetermined. The CDR3 contains 14 residues. Germline lookup yields CDR1 SGHVS and CDR2 FNYEAQ. With V trimmed by 4 bases and J by 2 bases, 2 bases remained unmatched. TCRdb reprocessed the reads with MiXCR, giving one entry per CDR3 protein. The repertoire holds around 71,000 distinct CDR3 sequences, with roughly 37% as singletons. Specimen: CD8+ T cells from cultured PBMCs, collected from culture after CMV antigen stimulation. The TCR sequence derives from a human donor in good health (CMV status not recorded). Some clones in this sample may be carry-over from other donors' samples. J is TRBJ2-7 and V is TRBV7-6; 10 nucleotides agree with TRBD2. The CDR3 loop reads CASSSSGGAYEQYF. The CDR3 DNA reads as TGTGCCAGCAGCTCTAGCGGGGGAGCCTACGAGCAGTACTTC.